The clone carrying this T cell receptor beta chain appeared once. TCRdb keeps only in-frame clones here, not all; method: immunoSEQ multiplex PCR. Of 150,000 to 200,000 clones in the sample, approximately 90% are singletons; the top ten hold 1.3% to 1.5%. The record originates from a study of T cell responses to AZD1222 COVID-19 vaccine. The sequence came from an adult in good health. The material was peripheral blood, obtained on day 0 of AZD1222 vaccination.

The CDR3 sequence is CASSPLGSGGVNEQFF. The CDR3 coding sequence is TGTGCCAGCAGCCCGTTGGGTAGCGGGGGAGTCAATGAGCAGTTCTTC. The chain carries TRBV6-2 or TRBV6-3 and TRBJ2-1; 9 bases map to TRBD2. V trimming: 6 bases; J trimming: 6 bases; junction bases outside the gene matches: 12. The CDR3 is 16 amino acids. Germline V CDR1 and CDR2: MNHEY, SVGEGT.